The next 16 T cell receptor beta chains were all read from a single sample in a study of T-cell reconstitution after alpha-beta-depleted transplantation in children. Using unique molecular identifiers, the investigators prepared the TCRbeta library. TCRdb redid the calling of the PCR reads with MiXCR, one entry per CDR3 protein. The sample lists 500,000 to 750,000 distinct CDR3 sequences, more than 20% seen once, with less than 40% in the top ten. Sequencing used PBMCs, obtained before TCRalphabeta/CD19-depleted stem cell transplant. These receptors originate from a boy younger than two with Wiskott-Aldrich syndrome, due to receive a stem cell transplant.

The rearrangement uses TRBV27 and TRBJ2-7; a weak D match, TRBD1 (7 bases). Germline V CDR1 and CDR2: MNHEY, SMNVEV (reference sequence). The V end lost 5 bases, the J end lost 5 bases, and 19 bases lay between the germline ends. This CDR3 spans 15 amino acids. CDR3 protein: CASSPSTTGRNEQYF. DNA for the CDR3: TGTGCCAGCAGTCCATCCACGACAGGGAGGAACGAGCAGTACTTC.

This clonotype was observed a handful of times. In DNA, the CDR3 is TGTGCCTGGAGTGTACTTGCGGGAGGGCCGAGTGAGCAGTTCTTC. It encodes CAWSVLAGGPSEQFF. V gene TRBV6-2 or TRBV6-3 combines with J gene TRBJ2-1; 9 bases fit TRBD2. The V segment lost 11 bases and the J segment 9 bases; nucleotides outside the gene matches: 17. The CDR3 runs to 15 residues. Germline V gives CDR1 MNHEY, CDR2 SVGEGT.

This clonotype has a handful of counts. V is TRBV10-2 and J is TRBJ1-5; D not certain. Germline CDR1 reads WSHSY; CDR2 reads SAAADI. Trimming took 3 bases from V and 5 from J, leaving 11 bases between them. CDR3 size: 14 residues. The DNA for the CDR3 is TGCGCCAGCAGTGATTGGGGAGAGGATCAGCCCCAGCATTTT. Protein: CASSDWGEDQPQHF.

This clonotype was recorded many times. In DNA form, the CDR3 reads TGCGCCAGCAGCCTACAGGGACCTGGGGCCAACGTCCTGACTTTC. Amino acids: CASSLQGPGANVLTF. The rearrangement uses TRBV5-1 and TRBJ2-6; TRBD1 is a possible D gene (6 bases). Germline CDR1 SGHRS, CDR2 YFSETQ. The V end lost 4 bases, the J end lost 2 bases, and 10 bases lay between the germline ends. The CDR3 has 15 residues.

J is TRBJ2-1 and V is TRBV13; 11 bases are a match to TRBD2. With V trimmed by 5 bases and J by 5 bases, 11 bases remained unmatched. CDR1 is PRHDT and CDR2 is FYEKMQ in the germline V gene (reference sequence). The CDR3 runs 17 residues. In DNA form, the CDR3 reads TGTGCCAGCAGCCGCAGAGGACTAGCGGGTATCCACAATGAGCAGTTCTTC. Amino acids: CASSRRGLAGIHNEQFF.

For the CDR3, the DNA is TGCAGTGCTGAGACAGTCGTTAACTATGGCTACACCTTC. Its translation: CSAETVVNYGYTF. The chain is built from TRBV20-1 and TRBJ1-2; TRBD1 is a possible D gene (5 bases). The V gene's germline CDR1 is DFQATT and CDR2 SNEGSKA (reference sequence). This CDR3 contains 13 residues. V lost 5 bases and J 1 base, leaving 11 bases between the germline ends.

This clonotype was seen only a few times. The CDR3 loop reads CASSVGGRASYNEQFF. Written as DNA, the CDR3 is TGTGCCAGCAGCGTAGGCGGGAGGGCCTCCTACAATGAGCAGTTCTTC. The rearrangement links TRBV9 to TRBJ2-1, with 9 bases fitting TRBD2. Per the germline V gene, CDR1 is SGDLS and CDR2 is YYNGEE. The CDR3 runs to 16 residues. Trimming cost V 0 bases and J 0 bases; bases outside gene matches: 1. Based on the CDR3 plus reference TRBV9 and TRBJ2-1, the full variable domain is DSGVTQTPKHLITATGQRVTLRCSPRSGDLSVYWYQQSLDQGLQFLIQYYNGEERAKGNILERFSAQQFPDLHSELNLSSLELGDSALYFCASSVGGRASYNEQFFGPGTRLTVL.

In this sample, this clonotype turned up once. The chain carries TRBV5-1 and TRBJ2-1; D is perhaps TRBD2 (5 bases). This CDR3 has 15 amino acids. Germline V CDR1 and CDR2: SGHRS, YFSETQ. V was clipped by 1 base and J by 10 bases, with 18 bases between them. DNA of the CDR3: TGCGCCAGCAGCTTGATGGGCGGGCCCTTGGGGGAGCAGTTCTTC. Amino acids: CASSLMGGPLGEQFF.

The genes are TRBV5-1 and TRBJ2-6; D is undetermined. The CDR3 is 16 amino acids. Germline CDR1 is SGHRS and CDR2 is YFSETQ. V lost 4 bases, J lost 1 base, and 12 bases lay in between. CDR3 nucleotide sequence: TGCGCCAGCAGCATATCCCTCTCGTCTGGGGCCAACGTCCTGACTTTC. It yields the protein CASSISLSSGANVLTF.

This clonotype was counted only a few times. The chain couples TRBV20-1 to TRBJ2-1; 7 bases align to TRBD2. CDR1 and CDR2 (germline): DFQATT, SNEGSKA (reference sequence). V trimming: 2 bases; J trimming: 10 bases; junction bases outside the gene matches: 5. The CDR3 extends over 12 amino acids. CDR3 bases: TGCAGTGCTAGACTGCCGGGACTAGAGCAGTTCTTC. Amino acids: CSARLPGLEQFF.

This chain joins TRBV5-1 and TRBJ2-1; D gene ambiguous. The CDR3 spans 13 residues. CDR1 SGHRS and CDR2 YFSETQ come from the germline V gene. Trimming took 4 bases from V and 5 from J, leaving 10 bases between them. CDR3 bases: TGCGCCAGCAGCATCCTTCTAGACAATGAGCAGTTCTTC. Amino acids: CASSILLDNEQFF. Together with reference TRBV5-1 and TRBJ2-1, the CDR3 gives the full variable domain: KAGVTQTPRYLIKTRGQQVTLSCSPISGHRSVSWYQQTPGQGLQFLFEYFSETQRNKGNFPGRFSGRQFSNSRSEMNVSTLELGDSALYLCASSILLDNEQFFGPGTRLTVL.

This chain links TRBV12-3 or TRBV12-4 with TRBJ2-7; 8 nucleotides match TRBD2. The CDR3 loop spans 15 amino acids. Trimming removed 1 base from V and 9 bases from J; junction bases left unmatched: 11. This chain's CDR3 is CASSLEREPSSVQYF. Written as DNA, the CDR3 is TGTGCCAGCAGTTTAGAGCGGGAGCCCTCCTCAGTGCAGTACTTC.

This clonotype was seen only a few times. The genes are TRBV5-1 and TRBJ2-5; 10 bases match TRBD2. With 0 bases clipped from V and 5 bases from J, the junction kept 10 bases outside the gene matches. The CDR3 spans 17 residues. Germline lookup yields CDR1 SGHRS and CDR2 YFSETQ. In nucleotides, the CDR3 is TGCGCCAGCAGCTTGGCCGTGCTAGCGGGAGATTTGGAGACCCAGTACTTC. This encodes CASSLAVLAGDLETQYF.

This clonotype was picked up a small number of times. This chain connects TRBV3-1 to TRBJ2-7, with 12 nucleotides matching TRBD2. Germline-derived CDR1 and CDR2 are LGHDT and YNNKEL (reference sequence). Trimming at V came to 8 bases and at J to 1 base, leaving 3 bases not matched to a gene. The CDR3 length is 14 residues. CDR3 coding DNA: TGTGCCAGCCGCGGACTAGCGGGATCCTACGAGCAGTACTTC. It specifies CASRGLAGSYEQYF.

The rearrangement joins TRBV18 to TRBJ2-3, with D hard to call. The V end was cut by 2 bases, the J end by 4 bases, with 10 bases between. CDR1 KGHSH and CDR2 LQKENI come from the germline V gene. CDR3 length: 14 amino acids. Written as DNA, the CDR3 is TGTGCCAGCTCACCATCGGTTTTACCAGATACGCAGTATTTT. Protein: CASSPSVLPDTQYF.

This clonotype was counted a few times. The chain joins TRBV20-1 to TRBJ1-6; tentative D call: TRBD1 (5 bases). Trimming cost V 7 bases and J 3 bases, with 10 bases left between them. The CDR3 covers 13 residues. The germline V gene encodes CDR1 DFQATT and CDR2 SNEGSKA (reference sequence). The CDR3 DNA reads TGCAGTGGTGGGGCGGACTATAATTCACCCCTCCACTTT. Protein product: CSGGADYNSPLHF.